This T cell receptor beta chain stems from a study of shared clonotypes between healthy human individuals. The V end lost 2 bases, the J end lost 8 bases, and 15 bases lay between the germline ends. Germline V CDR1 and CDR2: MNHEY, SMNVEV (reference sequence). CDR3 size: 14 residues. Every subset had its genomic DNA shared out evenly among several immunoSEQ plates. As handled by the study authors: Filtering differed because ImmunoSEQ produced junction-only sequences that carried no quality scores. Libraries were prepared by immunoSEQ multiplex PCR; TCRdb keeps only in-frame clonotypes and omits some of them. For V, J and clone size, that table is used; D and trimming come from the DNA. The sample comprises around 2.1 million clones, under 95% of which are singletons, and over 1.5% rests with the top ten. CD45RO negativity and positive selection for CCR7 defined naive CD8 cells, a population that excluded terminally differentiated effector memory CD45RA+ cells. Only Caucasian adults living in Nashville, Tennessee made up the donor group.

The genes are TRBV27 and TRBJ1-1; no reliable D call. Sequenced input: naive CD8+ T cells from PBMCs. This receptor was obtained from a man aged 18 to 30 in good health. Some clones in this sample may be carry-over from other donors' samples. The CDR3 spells CASSLLGAGEEAFF. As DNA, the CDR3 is TGTGCCAGCAGTTTACTCGGCGCTGGGGAGGAAGCTTTCTTT.